What follows are 21 T cell receptor beta chains derived from one specimen sequenced in a study of blood T cell repertoires in COVID-19. Libraries were prepared by immunoSEQ multiplex PCR; TCRdb keeps only in-frame clonotypes and omits some of them. Of around 230,000 clones listed, roughly 80% are singletons. The source material was peripheral blood. The receptors shown here come from a woman between 70 and 85 years old with active or convalescent COVID-19.

The rearrangement links TRBV6-2 or TRBV6-3 to TRBJ2-5; tentatively, D is TRBD2 (6 bases). The germline CDR1 and CDR2 sequences are MNHEY and SVGEGT. The length of the CDR3 is 14 residues. V was pared by 6 bases and J by 0 bases, with 11 bases between. The CDR3: CASSGRGYQETQYF. The CDR3 nucleotides read TGTGCCAGCAGCGGCCGGGGGTACCAAGAGACCCAGTACTTC.

Concerning this clone itself: An end of the junction does not agree with germline; a read error may underlie this. CDR3 DNA sequence: TGTGCTAGCAGCTCCTTTGGGGCCGACGAGCAGTACTTC. The encoded protein is CASSSFGADEQYF. The chain employs TRBV7-7 and TRBJ2-7; TRBD1 is a possible D gene (5 bases). The CDR3 is 13 amino acids. CDR1 and CDR2 from the germline V gene are SSHAT and FNYEAQ (reference sequence).

J is TRBJ2-1 and V is TRBV18; D is unclear. The V end lost 6 bases, the J end lost 7 bases, and 13 bases lay between the germline ends. The CDR3 covers 13 residues. The germline V gene encodes CDR1 KGHSH and CDR2 LQKENI. This CDR3 reads CASSTGERNEQFF. In nucleotides, the CDR3 is TGTGCCAGCTCTACTGGAGAGCGTAATGAGCAGTTCTTC.

The chain joins TRBV6-2 or TRBV6-3 to TRBJ1-5; D call uncertain. This CDR3 spans 12 amino acids. Germline V gene sequence: CDR1 MNHEY, CDR2 SVGEGT. Trimming left V 6 bases short and J 7 bases short, with 10 bases between. DNA for the CDR3: TGTGCCAGCAGCCCCCCGCGGCAGCCCCAGCATTTT. It yields the protein CASSPPRQPQHF.

The DNA for the CDR3 is TGCGCCAGCAGTCAAGGGGGGGCTGGGGCCAACGTCCTGACTTTC. Translation gives CASSQGGAGANVLTF. V usage is TRBV5-1 and J usage is TRBJ2-6, with D maybe TRBD2 (7 bases). With 5 bases removed from V and 2 bases from J, the gap between germline ends came to 11 bases. The CDR3 covers 15 residues. Germline V CDR1 and CDR2: SGHRS, YFSETQ.

The rearrangement uses TRBV7-3 and TRBJ1-6; tentatively, D is TRBD1 (5 bases). V lost 5 bases and J 10 bases, leaving 12 bases between the germline ends. CDR1 and CDR2 (germline): SGHTA, FQGTGA. The CDR3 spans 13 residues. The CDR3 DNA is TGTGCCAGCAGCCCCTCCGGACAATCACCCCTCCACTTT. Protein: CASSPSGQSPLHF.

The rearrangement links TRBV6-4 to TRBJ1-2; D call uncertain. Deletions cut 0 bases from V and 2 bases from J, with 10 bases between. Looked up from germline, CDR1 is MRHNA and CDR2 is SNTAGT. This CDR3 is 15 amino acids long. The CDR3 region has the DNA TGTGCCAGCAGTGACTCAAAACAGCTGAACTATGGCTACACCTTC. It specifies CASSDSKQLNYGYTF.

The chain's CDR3 is CASSPAGESTEAFF. In DNA form, the CDR3 reads TGCGCCAGCAGCCCGGCCGGGGAGAGCACTGAAGCTTTCTTT. This chain uses TRBV5-1 with TRBJ1-1, with D uncertain. Germline V CDR1 and CDR2: SGHRS, YFSETQ. CDR3 size: 14 residues. Between the trimmed V and J ends, which lost 4 bases and 4 bases, there was a span of 14 bases. Full variable domain (rest looked up from reference TRBV5-1 and TRBJ1-1): KAGVTQTPRYLIKTRGQQVTLSCSPISGHRSVSWYQQTPGQGLQFLFEYFSETQRNKGNFPGRFSGRQFSNSRSEMNVSTLELGDSALYLCASSPAGESTEAFFGQGTRLTVV.

CDR3 nucleotides: TGCAGCGTTGGGTTGTCCCCGGGGAGCATTCAGTACTTC. Translating gives CSVGLSPGSIQYF. The rearrangement uses TRBV29-1 and TRBJ2-4, with a tentative D call TRBD2 (5 bases). V was shortened by 4 bases and J by 9 bases, with 16 bases between the two germline ends. The CDR3 has 13 residues. CDR1 is SQVTM, CDR2 ANQGSEA, per germline.

The CDR3 DNA sequence: TGTGCCAGCAGCCCCTCCGGGACAGGGGGCAGGGAGCAGTACTTC. The encoded protein is CASSPSGTGGREQYF. V gene TRBV7-2 combines with J gene TRBJ2-7; 12 bases agree with TRBD1. Germline-derived CDR1 and CDR2 are SGHTA and FQGNSA. V was pared by 5 bases and J by 7 bases, with 9 bases of the junction left unmatched. The CDR3 is made up of 15 amino acids.

This clone was found many times. The chain combines TRBV2 with TRBJ2-1; TRBD2 might be the D (5 bases). The CDR3 has 14 residues. Germline CDR1 and CDR2: SNHLY and FYNNEI. V lost 3 bases to trimming and J lost 8 bases, with 14 bases between them. DNA of the CDR3: TGTGCCAGCAGTGAGGGGTTTAGCGTGGATGAGCAGTTCTTC. Protein sequence: CASSEGFSVDEQFF. The full variable domain, its missing parts supplied by reference TRBV2 and TRBJ2-1, is EPEVTQTPSHQVTQMGQEVILRCVPISNHLYFYWYRQILGQKVEFLVSFYNNEISEKSEIFDDQFSVERPDGSNFTLKIRSTKLEDSAMYFCASSEGFSVDEQFFGPGTRLTVL.

The CDR3 reads CASSLVLAGEETQYF. DNA of the CDR3: TGTGCCAGCAGCTTAGTACTAGCGGGGGAGGAGACCCAGTACTTC. The chain uses TRBV7-2 and TRBJ2-5, with 11 bases lining up with TRBD2. After removal of 1 base from V and 5 bases from J, the junction contained 3 bases not matched to a gene. The CDR3 totals 15 residues. Germline V gene sequence: CDR1 SGHTA, CDR2 FQGNSA.

This chain links TRBV10-3 with TRBJ1-1, with D perhaps matching TRBD1 (6 bases). The V gene's germline CDR1 is ENHRY and CDR2 SYGVKD. The CDR3 is 14 amino acids. Trimming took off 0 bases at V and 7 bases at J, with 12 bases between the two ends. The DNA of the CDR3 is TGTGCCATCAGTGAGTCGAACAGGGCGGGTGAAGCTTTCTTT. Translation: CAISESNRAGEAFF.

This sequence joins TRBV7-9 and TRBJ1-2; TRBD1 aligns across 9 bases. Looked up from germline, CDR1 is SEHNR and CDR2 is FQNEAQ (reference sequence). This CDR3 spans 16 amino acids. Trimming at V came to 5 bases and at J to 7 bases, leaving 14 bases not matched to a gene. The CDR3 bases are TGTGCCAGCAGCCCCCGGGACAGGGAGTTACACCTTGGCTACACCTTC. It codes for CASSPRDRELHLGYTF.

The V and J genes are TRBV24-1 and TRBJ2-1; perhaps TRBD2 as D (7 bases). This CDR3 region has 15 residues. Deletions cut 2 bases from V and 8 bases from J, with 15 bases between. Per germline, CDR1 KGHDR and CDR2 SFDVKD. The CDR3 bases are TGTGCCACCAGTGATTCCGTCGGGGGGCGGCATGAGCAGTTCTTC. It translates to CATSDSVGGRHEQFF.

A few counts support this clone. The chain has TRBV24-1 and TRBJ1-3; 8 nucleotides align to TRBD1. Per germline, CDR1 KGHDR and CDR2 SFDVKD. The CDR3 runs to 19 residues. V was clipped by 4 bases and J by 0 bases; unmatched bases: 13. Here the CDR3 reads CATSELDREKPYSGNTIYF. The DNA of the CDR3 is TGTGCCACCAGTGAGTTGGACAGGGAAAAACCCTACTCTGGAAACACCATATATTTT.

This chain uses TRBV7-8 with TRBJ2-3, with 9 bases aligning to TRBD1. J lost 9 bases, V lost 5 bases, and 6 bases had no gene match. Germline-derived CDR1 and CDR2 are SGHVS and FQNEAQ. The CDR3 is 13 residues long. In DNA form, the CDR3 reads TGTGCCAGCAGCCGGGACGGACAGGGGACGCAGTATTTT. Amino acid sequence: CASSRDGQGTQYF.

The gene calls are TRBV7-3 and TRBJ1-1; possibly TRBD1 for D (6 bases). Germline-derived CDR1 and CDR2 are SGHTA and FQGTGA. V gave up 8 bases and J gave up 2 bases, with 27 bases separating them. The CDR3 is 18 amino acids. As DNA, the CDR3 is TGTGCCAGCTCCTCCTCGGGGGGGGACATGGTTATTAACACTGAAGCTTTCTTT. This sequence encodes CASSSSGGDMVINTEAFF.

The gene calls are TRBV4-2 and TRBJ1-2; tentatively, D is TRBD1 (6 bases). CDR3 length equals 15 residues. V gave up 1 base and J gave up 0 bases, with 9 bases separating them. CDR1 is LGHNA and CDR2 is YNFKEQ in the germline V gene. The CDR3 DNA sequence: TGTGCCAGCAGCCAAGGGGGACACTCTAACTATGGCTACACCTTC. Translation: CASSQGGHSNYGYTF.

CDR3 nucleotides: TGTGCCAGCAGCCAAGATGGGGCTGGCTACACCTTC. Its protein is CASSQDGAGYTF. V gene TRBV4-2 combines with J gene TRBJ1-2; D possibly corresponds to TRBD1 (5 bases). This CDR3 contains 12 residues. V dropped 0 bases and J dropped 7 bases, with 6 bases sitting between them. CDR1 is LGHNA, CDR2 YNFKEQ, per germline.

The V call is TRBV16, the J call TRBJ2-1; D is perhaps TRBD2 (5 bases). Trimming left V 2 bases short and J 3 bases short, with 5 bases between. The CDR3 extends over 13 amino acids. CDR1 is KGHSY and CDR2 is FQNENV in the germline V gene. This CDR3 is CASSQGGYNEQFF. CDR3 sequence (DNA): TGTGCCAGCAGCCAAGGAGGCTACAATGAGCAGTTCTTC.